This TCR beta chain came from a study of T cells in Graves' hyperthyroidism and ophthalmopathy (dated by TCRdb to about 2019). About the full investigation: Peripheral blood samples were taken at initial diagnosis, before any treatment was given. Following sampling, methimazole starting at 30 mg daily was given to hyperthyroidism patients, and high-dose intravenous methylprednisolone was given to ophthalmopathy patients. The 75 to 100 discovery patients were randomly split 7:3 into training and test sets. Thyroid tissue and blood T-cell repertoires from roughly six Graves' hyperthyroidism patients were also compared in the study. To identify distinguishing TCR V-J signatures, a discovery cohort of 90 to 100 patients was used, comprising 40 to 45 with Graves' ophthalmopathy and under 60 with stable Graves' hyperthyroidism. TCR Vbeta CDR3 sequencing of roughly 140 peripheral blood samples (approximately 44 ophthalmopathy, around 80 hyperthyroidism and roughly 17 progressor patients) is reported in the paper. Prospective prediction of ophthalmopathy was tested in an independent validation cohort consisting of about 20 hyperthyroidism patients and 15 to 17 patients who later progressed to ophthalmopathy. Overall study results and their limits: In validation, the model predicted progression to ophthalmopathy a median of approximately 6.3 months before onset, with about 64% sensitivity and almost 75% specificity. Ophthalmopathy was separated from stable hyperthyroidism by a 13 V-J signature model, with just over 85% sensitivity and about 81% specificity obtained in cross-validation and 80%/75% obtained in testing. Most expanded thyroid clonotypes (frequency above 0.001) were also detected in blood, a finding suggesting that blood repertoires may reflect thyroid immune responses. No statistical method was used to fix the sample size in advance, and group allocation was not hidden from the investigators.

Amplification of TCR beta CDR3 regions was carried out from RNA transcripts. The TCR CDR3 was subjected to a first round of RT-PCR using the HTBI primer set and the Qiagen OneStep RT-PCR kit. Libraries were constructed in a second round of multiplex PCR, after which size selection and purification were performed. Libraries were sequenced paired-end with 100 bp reads on an Illumina HiSeq2000. Per the original workflow: Raw data were processed with SOAPnuke, discarding reads with adapters, uncalled bases, mean Phred below 15, or no exact constant-primer or identifier match. COPE v1.2.5 was used to merge high-quality paired reads, and clonotypes were defined as unique nucleotide sequences. Clonotypes were aligned to IMGT TRBV, TRBD and TRBJ reference segments using MiTCR v1.1. The analysis was restricted to V-J combinations with a frequency above 0.0001, which together covered just over 99% of the repertoires. The TCS score was defined as the ratio of F50 (clonal expansion) to E x V (chaos), calculated using BLOSUM62-based TCRdist between CDR3 peptides within each V-J. Welch's t-statistics and random forest reduced 500 to 650 V-J features to 13, which were used in a naive Bayes classifier (R e1071). Using fastp at Q25 and MiXCR, TCRdb reprocessed the public reads and kept productive beta chains. Each CDR3 protein appears once, grouped with its most common genes and DNA. What appears here as the V and J calls and clone size reflects TCRdb's work, not the paper's. This sample comprises under 350,000 distinct CDR3 sequences, about a sixth of them detected only once. The leading ten clones occupy around 61% of the sample.

As encoded in the germline V gene, CDR1 is MGHRA while CDR2 is YSYEKL. Trimming removed 2 bases from V and 7 bases from J, leaving 11 bases between the germline ends. The CDR3 has 13 amino acids, counting the end cysteine and phenylalanine. Kept here is only the CDR3 DNA, which spans 39 bases and is read in frame from base 1. Moderately to severely active disease, a Clinical Activity Score of at least 3, a NOSPECS grade of at least 4, and a duration under 3 months were present in ophthalmopathy patients. Exclusion was applied to patients with uncontrolled infections, other autoimmune diseases, pregnancy or lactation. Diagnoses were established on the basis of clinical symptoms, serum thyroxine and TRAb, thyroid ultrasound, and orbital computed tomography. Ficoll-Paque density gradient centrifugation was used to isolate PBMCs from about 10 ml of fresh peripheral blood. Total RNA was extracted using Trizol reagent, and RNA quality was assessed on an Agilent 2100 Bioanalyzer.

This clonotype was found a few times. Its binding antigen is unknown. No much larger clone exists at a distance of one base, and base qualities are not known. The sequence came from a woman in her fifties or sixties with Graves' ophthalmopathy. What was sequenced was blood. The rearranged segments are TRBV4-1 and TRBJ2-5; the D segment cannot be called with confidence. The DNA sequence is given as TGCGCCAGCAGCCAAAATCAAATGGGGACCCAGTACTTC. Translated, it reads CASSQNQMGTQYF.